The clone carrying this TCR beta chain occurred many times. The sample belongs to a study of regulatory T cells in long-lasting Graves disease. Trimming took off 3 bases at V and 8 bases at J, with 10 bases between the two ends. In germline, CDR1 is MNHEY, CDR2 SMNVEV (reference sequence). The CDR3 has 13 residues. The time point here: persistent/refractory GD, antithyroid drugs over 5 years with positive TRAb. Construction of the TCR library relied on RNA isolated from PBMCs. Patients came from an endocrinology department in Xi'an, China. Researchers made TCR beta libraries by using iRepertoire HTBI primers and running Arm-PCR on CDR3 regions. TCRdb called the multiplex PCR reads again in MiXCR, with one record for every CDR3 protein. This sample yields more than 350,000 distinct CDR3 sequences, of which around 20% are seen a single time; more than 13% belongs to the top ten.

Sequencing used peripheral blood mononuclear cells (PBMCs), obtained when the disease was refractory, from a patient treated with antithyroid drugs. The TCR comes from a female donor with Graves disease. The chain links TRBV27 to TRBJ1-4; maybe TRBD1 (6 bases). CDR3 in amino acids: CASSFSRGEKLFF. DNA for the CDR3: TGTGCCAGCAGTTTTTCTAGGGGGGAAAAACTGTTTTTT.